The 2 T cell receptor beta chains listed next were all sequenced from one sample in a study of neurological immune-mediated disorders. TCRdb fed the 5' RACE reads into MiXCR, producing one record per CDR3 protein. The sample records roughly 80,000 distinct CDR3 sequences, nearly 6% being singletons. The time point here: longitudinal time-point 2. Sequenced: PBMCs. The source of these receptors is a woman aged 60-75 years with multiple sclerosis.

The gene calls are TRBV3-1 and TRBJ1-1; the D is unclear. Germline V gene data show CDR1 as LGHDT and CDR2 as YNNKEL (reference sequence). V shed 0 bases and J shed 2 bases, with 16 bases lying between them. The CDR3 contains 17 residues. CDR3 protein: CASSQEERARGNTEAFF. For the CDR3, the DNA is TGTGCCAGCAGCCAAGAGGAACGGGCCCGAGGTAACACTGAAGCTTTCTTT.

This clonotype was detected many times. This chain uses TRBV5-1 with TRBJ1-3; weak D call: TRBD1 (5 bases). The V end lost 4 bases, the J end lost 7 bases, and 15 bases lay between the germline ends. The CDR3 covers 14 residues. Germline V gene sequence: CDR1 SGHRS, CDR2 YFSETQ. The CDR3 here is CASSPQDTRNTIYF. In DNA form, the CDR3 reads TGCGCCAGCAGCCCGCAGGACACCCGGAACACCATATATTTT.